Presented here are 27 T cell receptor beta chains from one specimen sequenced in a study of CD8+ T cells in alopecia areata listed by TCRdb under 2018. The library was generated by the immunoSEQ multiplex PCR assay. RNA was extracted from all samples and reverse transcribed into cDNA as template for TCR sequencing. As stored in TCRdb, this immuneACCESS dataset retains in-frame rearrangements with V and J assigned. A fraction of the clones does not appear; measured against another copy, unresolved V genes explain less than half of the discrepancy, and the remainder lacks a known reason. Counted in this sample were more than 100,000 clones; less than 70% of them appeared once. Roughly 8.8% of the sample belongs to the ten largest clones. The sample consisted of CD4+ T cells sorted from blood. The receptors were sampled from a human donor in good health.

This clone has just a few counts. The V call is TRBV2, the J call TRBJ1-6; D uncertain. V lost 9 bases and J 5 bases, leaving 8 bases between the germline ends. This CDR3 has 12 residues. Germline values: CDR1 SNHLY, CDR2 FYNNEI. CDR3 in amino acids: CASSWDNSPLHF. CDR3 DNA: TGTGCCAGTAGCTGGGATAATTCACCCCTCCACTTT.

CDR3 amino acids: CSVEKRMNTEAFF. CDR3 in DNA: TGCAGCGTTGAAAAGAGAATGAACACTGAAGCTTTCTTT. The rearrangement joins TRBV29-1 to TRBJ1-1, with no clear D. V dropped 2 bases and J dropped 0 bases, with 7 bases sitting between them. Looked up from germline, CDR1 is SQVTM and CDR2 is ANQGSEA. The CDR3 is 13 amino acids. The whole variable domain, remainder taken from reference TRBV29-1 and TRBJ1-1, is SAVISQKPSRDICQRGTSLTIQCQVDSQVTMMFWYRQQPGQSLTLIATANQGSEATYESGFVIDKFPISRPNLTFSTLTVSNMSPEDSSIYLCSVEKRMNTEAFFGQGTRLTVV.

This clone came up a few times. This chain links TRBV29-1 with TRBJ2-2; no definite D call. Germline V gene data show CDR1 as SQVTM and CDR2 as ANQGSEA. V was clipped by 4 bases and J by 7 bases, with 13 bases between them. The CDR3 is 13 residues long. The DNA for the CDR3 is TGCAGCGTTGTGGCAGTCCAGCACGGGGAGCTGTTTTTT. Translation: CSVVAVQHGELFF.

This chain uses TRBV10-2 with TRBJ2-7; D possibly corresponds to TRBD2 (7 bases). Germline-derived CDR1 and CDR2 are WSHSY and SAAADI. V lost 0 bases and J lost 1, with 19 bases in between. This CDR3 is built from 18 residues. The DNA for the CDR3 is TGCGCCAGCAGTGAGTCGACTCGGGGGGCCAGTGAATCCTACGAGCAGTACTTC. Amino acid sequence: CASSESTRGASESYEQYF.

CDR3 nucleotide sequence: TGTGCCAGCAGCGTGGACACGGCGAATGGCTACACCTTC. Translation: CASSVDTANGYTF. The chain has TRBV9 and TRBJ1-2; the D gene is possibly TRBD1 (5 bases). V lost 2 bases to trimming and J lost 6 bases, with 11 bases between them. The CDR3 loop spans 13 amino acids. Germline values: CDR1 SGDLS, CDR2 YYNGEE.

CDR3 residues: CASSGGQGAYNEQFF. The CDR3 DNA sequence: TGTGCCAGCTCTGGGGGACAGGGCGCCTACAATGAGCAGTTCTTC. The V gene is TRBV18, the J gene TRBJ2-1; 9 nucleotides agree with TRBD1. This CDR3 is built from 15 residues. Germline V lookup: CDR1 KGHSH, CDR2 LQKENI. J was trimmed by 2 bases and V by 6 bases; bases with no gene match: 5. Variable domain in full (rest from reference TRBV18 and TRBJ2-1): NAGVMQNPRHLVRRRGQEARLRCSPMKGHSHVYWYRQLPEEGLKFMVYLQKENIIDESGMPKERFSAEFPKEGPSILRIQQVVRGDSAAYFCASSGGQGAYNEQFFGPGTRLTVL.

The rearrangement links TRBV29-1 to TRBJ1-2, with 9 positions matching TRBD1. V shed 5 bases and J 4 bases; nucleotides not matched to a gene: 11. Germline lookup yields CDR1 SQVTM and CDR2 ANQGSEA. CDR3 length: 15 residues. CDR3 residues: CSVWTGARVGYGYTF. Written as DNA, the CDR3 is TGCAGCGTTTGGACAGGGGCCAGGGTGGGCTATGGCTACACCTTC.

The V gene is TRBV30, the J gene TRBJ2-5, with 11 nucleotides matching TRBD2. CDR1 is GTSNPN and CDR2 is SVGIG in the germline V gene (reference sequence). With 0 bases clipped from V and 5 bases from J, the junction kept 11 bases outside the gene matches. CDR3 size: 17 residues. The CDR3 reads CAWSVRVSGGARETQYF. The CDR3 region has the DNA TGTGCCTGGAGTGTACGGGTTAGCGGGGGGGCCAGGGAGACCCAGTACTTC.

This clone was counted a single time. The chain joins TRBV5-1 to TRBJ2-3; perhaps TRBD2 as D (6 bases). V gave up 0 bases and J gave up 1 base, with 12 bases separating them. CDR1 and CDR2 from the germline V gene are SGHRS and YFSETQ. The CDR3 is 16 residues long. CDR3 sequence reads: CASSLARASGTDTQYF. The CDR3 region has the DNA TGCGCCAGCAGCTTGGCCAGGGCTAGCGGCACAGATACGCAGTATTTT.

V is TRBV11-2 and J is TRBJ2-3; TRBD2 matches at 10 bases. V trimming: 6 bases; J trimming: 3 bases; junction bases outside the gene matches: 6. The CDR3 extends over 15 amino acids. Germline-derived CDR1 and CDR2 are SGHAT and FQNNGV. This CDR3 reads CASRTSGGETDTQYF. In DNA, the CDR3 is TGTGCCAGCAGGACAAGCGGGGGGGAAACAGATACGCAGTATTTT.

The J gene is TRBJ2-1, the V gene TRBV7-2, with no clear D. Germline V lookup: CDR1 SGHTA, CDR2 FQGNSA. Deletions cut 3 bases from V and 0 bases from J, with 9 bases between. This CDR3 comprises 15 residues. As DNA, the CDR3 is TGTGCCAGCAGCTTGGGCTTGAGCTCCTACAATGAGCAGTTCTTC. Translation gives CASSLGLSSYNEQFF.

This clone appeared a single time. This sequence joins TRBV10-3 and TRBJ1-2, with D tentatively TRBD1 (5 bases). The CDR3 contains 13 residues. Germline values: CDR1 ENHRY, CDR2 SYGVKD. V was clipped by 10 bases and J by 2 bases, with 14 bases between them. The CDR3 sequence is CATSVGVNYGYTF. CDR3 coding DNA: TGTGCCACCTCTGTAGGGGTGAACTATGGCTACACCTTC.

This clone was observed a handful of times. The J gene is TRBJ2-1, the V gene TRBV2; the D call may be TRBD1 or TRBD2 (6 bases each). This CDR3 spans 13 amino acids. CDR1 SNHLY and CDR2 FYNNEI come from the germline V gene. V was trimmed by 6 bases and J by 10 bases, leaving 16 bases between them. The CDR3 protein is CASSKEGGYEQFF. CDR3 sequence (DNA): TGTGCCAGCAGCAAGGAGGGGGGTTACGAGCAGTTCTTC.

This chain joins TRBV25-1 and TRBJ2-7; 7 nucleotides align to TRBD2. The CDR3 has 15 residues. V was clipped by 4 bases and J by 2 bases; unmatched bases: 8. CDR1 and CDR2 from the germline V gene are MGHDK and SYGVNS. The CDR3 nucleotides read TGTGCCAGCAGTGGGAAGCAGGGAGGGCCCTACGAGCAGTACTTC. Residues: CASSGKQGGPYEQYF.

This clone was recorded once. The chain links TRBV19 to TRBJ1-2, with 8 bases fitting TRBD1. Germline trimming cut 9 bases from V and 4 bases from J; bases unmatched to any gene: 7. Germline lookup yields CDR1 LNHDA and CDR2 SQIVND (reference sequence). The CDR3 is made up of 13 amino acids. CDR3 region: CASGQGVLYGYTF. CDR3 sequence (DNA): TGTGCCAGCGGACAGGGTGTTCTCTATGGCTACACCTTC.

This sequence joins TRBV29-1 and TRBJ1-3; D uncertain. The CDR3 spans 13 residues. Germline loops: CDR1 SQVTM, CDR2 ANQGSEA. V was shortened by 4 bases and J by 0 bases, with 7 bases between the two germline ends. The CDR3 nucleotides are TGCAGCGTTGTCCGGGCCTCTGGAAACACCATATATTTT. It yields the protein CSVVRASGNTIYF.

Only one count was recorded for this clone. The chain recombines TRBV7-2 with TRBJ2-2; D assignment may be TRBD1 or TRBD2 (5 bases each). With 6 bases removed from V and 4 bases from J, the gap between germline ends came to 18 bases. Germline lookup yields CDR1 SGHTA and CDR2 FQGNSA. This CDR3 is 16 amino acids long. CDR3 loop: CASSRNPGLLTGELFF. The DNA for the CDR3 is TGTGCCAGCAGTCGAAACCCGGGGCTTCTCACCGGGGAGCTGTTTTTT. Together with reference TRBV7-2 and TRBJ2-2, the CDR3 gives the full variable domain: GAGVSQSPSNKVTEKGKDVELRCDPISGHTALYWYRQSLGQGLEFLIYFQGNSAPDKSGLPSDRFSAERTGGSVSTLTIQRTQQEDSAVYLCASSRNPGLLTGELFFGEGSRLTVL.

The sample holds a few counts of this clone. The rearrangement links TRBV7-3 to TRBJ1-1, with D perhaps matching TRBD1 (6 bases). Germline V gene lookup returns CDR1 SGHTA and CDR2 FQGTGA. The CDR3 contains 14 residues. V was cut by 0 bases and J by 6 bases, with 11 bases left in between. CDR3: CASSLTQGLAEAFF. CDR3 coding DNA: TGTGCCAGCAGCTTAACCCAGGGGTTAGCTGAAGCTTTCTTT.

This clone was counted between two and nine times. The chain links TRBV29-1 to TRBJ2-4, with D uncertain. The ends were cut back, 1 base at V and 2 bases at J, with 3 bases in the middle. CDR1 and CDR2 from the germline V gene are SQVTM and ANQGSEA. This CDR3 region has 12 residues. The DNA of the CDR3 is TGCAGCGTTGAAGGGACCAAAAACATTCAGTACTTC. Protein product: CSVEGTKNIQYF.

The gene calls are TRBV29-1 and TRBJ2-7; TRBD1 might be the D (7 bases). Looked up from germline, CDR1 is SQVTM and CDR2 is ANQGSEA. V was shortened by 3 bases and J by 2 bases, with 14 bases between the two germline ends. This CDR3 has 14 residues. CDR3 in amino acids: CSVEEGATPYEQYF. The CDR3 DNA reads as TGCAGCGTTGAGGAGGGGGCGACCCCCTACGAGCAGTACTTC.

This clone came up a few times. The chain carries TRBV15 and TRBJ2-7; weak D call: TRBD2 (6 bases). The germline gives CDR1 LNHNV, CDR2 YYDKDF (reference sequence). V was shortened by 5 bases and J by 0 bases, with 14 bases between the two germline ends. The CDR3 extends over 15 amino acids. The CDR3 DNA is TGTGCCACCAGCTTTGGGACGGGAGACTCCTACGAGCAGTACTTC. Protein product: CATSFGTGDSYEQYF.

V and J are TRBV5-1 and TRBJ2-1; D gene ambiguous. Trimming cost V 4 bases and J 0 bases, with 14 bases left between them. The CDR3 consists of 16 residues. In germline, CDR1 is SGHRS, CDR2 YFSETQ. The CDR3 nucleotides read TGCGCCAGCAGCCGTACGCCGGAAAGCTCCTACAATGAGCAGTTCTTC. Translation: CASSRTPESSYNEQFF.

The chain joins TRBV29-1 to TRBJ2-3, with TRBD1 matching 7 bases. Germline V gene data show CDR1 as SQVTM and CDR2 as ANQGSEA. This CDR3 is 16 amino acids long. V lost 6 bases and J lost 3; bases outside the gene matches: 15. In DNA form, the CDR3 reads TGCAGCGTGGGCCACAGGGGCGCCTTCTTTACAGATACGCAGTATTTT. Translating gives CSVGHRGAFFTDTQYF.

This clone occurred once. V gene TRBV5-1 combines with J gene TRBJ2-1; D is unclear. Germline loops: CDR1 SGHRS, CDR2 YFSETQ. The CDR3 extends over 13 amino acids. V lost 6 bases and J lost 6, with 13 bases in between. For the CDR3, the DNA is TGCGCCAGCACCTCGTCGCCACCCAATGAGCAGTTCTTC. It specifies CASTSSPPNEQFF.

This chain links TRBV7-2 with TRBJ2-3; D is uncertain. This CDR3 region has 13 residues. Germline V lookup: CDR1 SGHTA, CDR2 FQGNSA. V shed 0 bases and J shed 4 bases, with 5 bases lying between them. The CDR3 region is CASSLAMPDTQYF. As DNA, the CDR3 is TGTGCCAGCAGCTTAGCGATGCCAGATACGCAGTATTTT.

This clone was seen once. The chain recombines TRBV23-1 with TRBJ2-1, with TRBD2 as a possible D gene (6 bases). TRBV23-1 is classed as an ORF, of uncertain function. This CDR3 is 17 amino acids long. With 3 bases removed from V and 3 bases from J, the gap between germline ends came to 18 bases. In DNA form, the CDR3 reads TGCGCCAGCAGTCATCGGGAGATTAGGAGGCGCTACAATGAGCAGTTCTTC. This sequence encodes CASSHREIRRRYNEQFF.

This rearrangement joins TRBV27 to TRBJ1-2, with D possibly being TRBD1 (6 bases). The CDR3 is 15 amino acids. V shed 5 bases and J shed 3 bases, with 16 bases lying between them. The germline V gene has CDR1 MNHEY and CDR2 SMNVEV (reference sequence). CDR3 residues: CASSIQTGRDYGYTF. CDR3 in DNA: TGTGCCAGCAGTATTCAGACAGGAAGGGACTATGGCTACACCTTC.